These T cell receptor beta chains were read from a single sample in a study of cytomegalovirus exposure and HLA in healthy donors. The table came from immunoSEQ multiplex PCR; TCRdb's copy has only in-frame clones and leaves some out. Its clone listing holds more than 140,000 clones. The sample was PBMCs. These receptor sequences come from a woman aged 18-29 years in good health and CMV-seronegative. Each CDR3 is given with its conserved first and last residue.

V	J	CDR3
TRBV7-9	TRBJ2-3	CASREGATDTQYF
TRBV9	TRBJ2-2	CASSAGTTNTGELFF
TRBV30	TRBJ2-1	CAWSAWSGLAGSNEQFF
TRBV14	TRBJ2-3	CASSLPGLWVGTDTQYF
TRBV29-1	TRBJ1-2	CSVPGQGTSSGGYTF
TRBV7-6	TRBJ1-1	CASSPNLRNTEAFF
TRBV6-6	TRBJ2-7	CASSYSLVNEQYF
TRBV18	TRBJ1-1	CASSAQGGTEAFF
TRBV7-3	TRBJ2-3	CASSLGGFTDTQYF
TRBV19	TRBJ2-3	CASSTRGRGARTDTQYF
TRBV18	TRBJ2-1	CASSQAAGGPYNEQFF
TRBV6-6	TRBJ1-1	CASSLTVMNTEAFF
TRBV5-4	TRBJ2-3	CASSSPRTSGRADRSDTQYF
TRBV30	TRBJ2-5	CAWSVQSPWETQYF
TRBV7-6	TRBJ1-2	CASSNPDSGYTF
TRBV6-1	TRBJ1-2	CASNVLGQGDYGYTF
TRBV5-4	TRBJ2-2	CASSLGAGPTGELFF
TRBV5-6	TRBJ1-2	CASSVTGRGHGYTF
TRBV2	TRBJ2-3	CASLAGGTQYF
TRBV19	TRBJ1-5	CASSTGTHQPQHF
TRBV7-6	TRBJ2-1	CASSLGLGANNEQFF
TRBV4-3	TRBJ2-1	CASSQGLAYEQFF
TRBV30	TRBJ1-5	CAWSRLFDQPQHF
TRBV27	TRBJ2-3	CASSLNRDTDTQYF
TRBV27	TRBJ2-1	CASSSPFTSGRSNEQFF
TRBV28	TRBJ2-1	CASSIYTSGRGNEQFF
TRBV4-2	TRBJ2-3	CASSQDRNRGSSGRGADTQYF
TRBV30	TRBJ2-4	CAWSVLGREKNIQYF
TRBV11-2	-	CASSLGGGRDYEQYF
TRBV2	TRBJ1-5	CASSEEEGTNQPQHF
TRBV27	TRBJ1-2	CASRGQGLPPHYGYTF
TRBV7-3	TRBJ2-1	CASSLRYRGEHNEQFF
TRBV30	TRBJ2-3	CAWSLSGVYTDTQYF
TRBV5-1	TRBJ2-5	CASSWGLAGVETQYF
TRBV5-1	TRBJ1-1	CASSLRTGSNTEAFF
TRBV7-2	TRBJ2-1	CASRTSGTYNEQFF
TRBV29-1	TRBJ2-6	CSVELAGGPYSGANVLTF
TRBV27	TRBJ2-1	CASRSYGTGGHNEQFF
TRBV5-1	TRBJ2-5	CASSFGQKETQYF
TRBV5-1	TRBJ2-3	CASSPGQGADTQYF
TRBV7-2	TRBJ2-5	CASSLGPFETQYF
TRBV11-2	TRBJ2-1	CASSSIKSGGTYNEQFF
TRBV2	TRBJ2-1	CASSYTPGDPYNEQFF
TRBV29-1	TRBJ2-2	CSVEAHTGELFF
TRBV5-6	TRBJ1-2	CASRDARGAYGYTF
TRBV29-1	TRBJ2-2	CSAGGGANTGELFF
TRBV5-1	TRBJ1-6	CASSAGAGDRSPLHF